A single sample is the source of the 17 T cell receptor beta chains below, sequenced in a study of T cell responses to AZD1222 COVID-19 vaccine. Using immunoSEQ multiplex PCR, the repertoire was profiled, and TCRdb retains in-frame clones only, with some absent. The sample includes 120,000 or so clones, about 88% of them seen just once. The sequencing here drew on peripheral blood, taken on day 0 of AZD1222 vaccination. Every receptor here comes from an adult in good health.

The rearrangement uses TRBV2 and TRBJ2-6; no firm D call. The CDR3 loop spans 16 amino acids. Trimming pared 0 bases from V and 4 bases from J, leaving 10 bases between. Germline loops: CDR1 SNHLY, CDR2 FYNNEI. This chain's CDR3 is CASSEAAFSGANVLTF. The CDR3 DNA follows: TGTGCCAGCAGTGAAGCAGCATTCTCCGGGGCCAACGTCCTGACTTTC. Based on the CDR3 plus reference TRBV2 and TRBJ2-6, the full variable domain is EPEVTQTPSHQVTQMGQEVILRCVPISNHLYFYWYRQILGQKVEFLVSFYNNEISEKSEIFDDQFSVERPDGSNFTLKIRSTKLEDSAMYFCASSEAAFSGANVLTFGAGSRLTVL.

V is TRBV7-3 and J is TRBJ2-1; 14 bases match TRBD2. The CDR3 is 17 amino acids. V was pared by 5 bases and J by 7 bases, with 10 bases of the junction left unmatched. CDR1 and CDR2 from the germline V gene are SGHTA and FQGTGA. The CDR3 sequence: CASSPGLAGGYENEQFF. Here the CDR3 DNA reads TGTGCCAGCAGCCCCGGACTAGCGGGGGGTTATGAGAATGAGCAGTTCTTC. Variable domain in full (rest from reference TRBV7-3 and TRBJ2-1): GAGVSQTPSNKVTEKGKYVELRCDPISGHTALYWYRQSLGQGPEFLIYFQGTGAADDSGLPNDRFFAVRPEGSVSTLKIQRTERGDSAVYLCASSPGLAGGYENEQFFGPGTRLTVL.

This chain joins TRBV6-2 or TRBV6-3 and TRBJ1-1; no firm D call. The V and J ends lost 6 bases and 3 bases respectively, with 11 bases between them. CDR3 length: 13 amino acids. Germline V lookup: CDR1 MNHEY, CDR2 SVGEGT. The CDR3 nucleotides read TGTGCCAGCAGCCTCTACCGTTACACTGAAGCTTTCTTT. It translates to CASSLYRYTEAFF.

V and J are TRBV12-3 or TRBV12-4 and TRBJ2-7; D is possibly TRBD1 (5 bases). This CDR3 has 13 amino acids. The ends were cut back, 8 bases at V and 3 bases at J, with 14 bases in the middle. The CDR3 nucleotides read TGTGCCAGCTGGGCTAGGGGAAGCTACGAGCAGTACTTC. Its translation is CASWARGSYEQYF.

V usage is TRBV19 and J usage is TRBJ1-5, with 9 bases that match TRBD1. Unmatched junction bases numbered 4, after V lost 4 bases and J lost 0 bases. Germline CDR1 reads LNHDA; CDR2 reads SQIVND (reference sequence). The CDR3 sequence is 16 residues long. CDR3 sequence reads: CASSTWDRDSNQPQHF. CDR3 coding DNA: TGTGCCAGTAGTACCTGGGACAGGGATAGCAATCAGCCCCAGCATTTT.

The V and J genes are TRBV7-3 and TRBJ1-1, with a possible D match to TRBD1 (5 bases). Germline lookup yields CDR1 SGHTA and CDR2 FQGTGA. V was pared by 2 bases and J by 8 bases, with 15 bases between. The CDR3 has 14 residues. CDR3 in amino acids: CASSLSGGTAEAFF. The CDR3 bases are TGTGCCAGCAGCTTATCTGGGGGAACGGCCGAAGCTTTCTTT.

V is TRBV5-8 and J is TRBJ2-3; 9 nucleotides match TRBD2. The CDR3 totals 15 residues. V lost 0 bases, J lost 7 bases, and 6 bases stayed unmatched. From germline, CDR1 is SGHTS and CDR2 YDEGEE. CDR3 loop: CASSLASGVSNTQYF. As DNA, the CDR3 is TGTGCCAGCAGCTTGGCTAGCGGGGTCTCGAATACGCAGTATTTT. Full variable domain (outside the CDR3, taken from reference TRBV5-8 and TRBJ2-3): EAGVTQSPTHLIKTRGQQATLRCSPISGHTSVYWYQQALGLGLQFLLWYDEGEERNRGNFPPRFSGRQFPNYSSELNVNALELEDSALYLCASSLASGVSNTQYFGPGTRLTVL.

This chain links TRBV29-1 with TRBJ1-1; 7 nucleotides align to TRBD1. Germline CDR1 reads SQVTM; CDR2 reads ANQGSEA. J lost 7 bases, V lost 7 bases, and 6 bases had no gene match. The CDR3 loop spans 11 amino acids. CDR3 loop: CSAWTGSEAFF. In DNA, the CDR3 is TGCAGCGCCTGGACAGGCAGTGAAGCTTTCTTT.

The CDR3: CASSGAGLQALYGYTF. CDR3 DNA sequence: TGTGCCAGTAGTGGCGCGGGACTTCAAGCCCTCTATGGCTACACCTTC. The chain is built from TRBV19 and TRBJ1-2, with D possibly TRBD1 on 5 matching bases. CDR1 and CDR2 (germline): LNHDA, SQIVND (reference sequence). The length of the CDR3 is 16 residues. Deletions cut 5 bases from V and 4 bases from J, with 20 bases between.

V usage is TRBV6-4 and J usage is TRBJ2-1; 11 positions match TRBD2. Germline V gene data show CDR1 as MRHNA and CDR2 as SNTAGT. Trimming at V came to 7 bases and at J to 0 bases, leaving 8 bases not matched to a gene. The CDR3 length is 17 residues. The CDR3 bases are TGTGCCAGCACGACTAGCGGGGAACCGAACTCCTACAATGAGCAGTTCTTC. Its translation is CASTTSGEPNSYNEQFF.

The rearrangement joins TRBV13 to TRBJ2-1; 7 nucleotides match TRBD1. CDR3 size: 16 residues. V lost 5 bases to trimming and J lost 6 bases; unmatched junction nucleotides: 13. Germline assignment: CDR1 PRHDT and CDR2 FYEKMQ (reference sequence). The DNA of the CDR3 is TGTGCCAGCAGCCAAAGACAGGGTGGAGGACCCAATGAGCAGTTCTTC. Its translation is CASSQRQGGGPNEQFF.

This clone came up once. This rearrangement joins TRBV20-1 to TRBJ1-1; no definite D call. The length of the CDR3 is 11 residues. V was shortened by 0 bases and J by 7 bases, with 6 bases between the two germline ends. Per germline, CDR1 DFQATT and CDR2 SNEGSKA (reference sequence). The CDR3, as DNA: TGCAGTGCTAGAGACTCAGGTGAAGCTTTCTTT. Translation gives CSARDSGEAFF.

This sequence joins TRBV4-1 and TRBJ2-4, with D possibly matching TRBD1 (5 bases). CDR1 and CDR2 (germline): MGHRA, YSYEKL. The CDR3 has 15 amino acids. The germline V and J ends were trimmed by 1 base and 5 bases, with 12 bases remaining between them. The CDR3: CASSQGSLGENIQYF. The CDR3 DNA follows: TGCGCCAGCAGCCAAGGGTCTCTAGGGGAAAACATTCAGTACTTC.

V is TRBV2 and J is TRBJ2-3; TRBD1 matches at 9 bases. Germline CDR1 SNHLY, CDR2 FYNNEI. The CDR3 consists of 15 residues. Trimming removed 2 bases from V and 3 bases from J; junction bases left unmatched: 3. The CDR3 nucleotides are TGTGCCAGCAGTGAAACAGGGGGCATGACAGATACGCAGTATTTT. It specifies CASSETGGMTDTQYF. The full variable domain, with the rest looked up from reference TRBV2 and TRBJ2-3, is EPEVTQTPSHQVTQMGQEVILRCVPISNHLYFYWYRQILGQKVEFLVSFYNNEISEKSEIFDDQFSVERPDGSNFTLKIRSTKLEDSAMYFCASSETGGMTDTQYFGPGTRLTVL.

The CDR3 DNA sequence: TGTGCCAGCAGCTTAGAGAAACAGAGTGAAGCTTTCTTT. Protein product: CASSLEKQSEAFF. The chain recombines TRBV11-2 with TRBJ1-1; no reliable D call. Trimming pared 0 bases from V and 7 bases from J, leaving 9 bases between. Germline loops: CDR1 SGHAT, CDR2 FQNNGV. The CDR3 length is 13 residues.

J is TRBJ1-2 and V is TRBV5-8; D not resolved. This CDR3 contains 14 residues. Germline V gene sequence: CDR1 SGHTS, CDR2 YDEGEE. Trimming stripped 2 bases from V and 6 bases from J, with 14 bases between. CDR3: CASSLNQGEDGYTF. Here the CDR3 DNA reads TGTGCCAGCAGCTTAAATCAAGGAGAAGATGGCTACACCTTC.

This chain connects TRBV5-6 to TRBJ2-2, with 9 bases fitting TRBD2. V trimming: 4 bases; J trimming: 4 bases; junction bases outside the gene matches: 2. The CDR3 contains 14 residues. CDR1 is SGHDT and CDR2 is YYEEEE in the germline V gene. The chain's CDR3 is CASSASGATGELFF. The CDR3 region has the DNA TGTGCCAGCAGCGCTAGCGGGGCCACCGGGGAGCTGTTTTTT. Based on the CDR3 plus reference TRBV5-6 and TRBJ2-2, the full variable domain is DAGVTQSPTHLIKTRGQQVTLRCSPKSGHDTVSWYQQALGQGPQFIFQYYEEEERQRGNFPDRFSGHQFPNYSSELNVNALLLGDSALYLCASSASGATGELFFGEGSRLTVL.